This TCR beta chain was recovered during a study of cytomegalovirus exposure and HLA in healthy donors. V gave up 6 bases and J gave up 6 bases, with 11 bases separating them. There are 11 residues in the CDR3. CDR1 and CDR2 from the germline V gene are DFQATT and SNEGSKA (reference sequence). For this clone: What it binds is not known.

PCR primers comprised 60 Vbeta and 13 Jbeta primers. Clones were sequenced by immunoSEQ multiplex PCR, and TCRdb holds only the in-frame ones, with some missing. The listing records 20,000 to 25,000 clones. Study findings and constraints: In terms of immune exposure information, only CMV serostatus was available.

J is TRBJ1-2 and V is TRBV20-1, with D possibly matching TRBD1 (5 bases). This receptor was identified in a male donor in good health and CMV-seropositive. The source material was PBMCs. The CDR3 nucleotides are TGCAGTGCGTGGGACTCTAATGGCTACACCTTC. Protein: CSAWDSNGYTF.